This T cell receptor (beta chain) was identified during a study of T cells in Graves' hyperthyroidism and ophthalmopathy. General study findings and limits: A 13 V-J model separated ophthalmopathy from stable hyperthyroidism. Blood held most thyroid clonotypes expanded above 0.001 frequency.

In this sample, this clonotype turned up many times. The antigen remains undetermined. A Clinical Activity Score of at least 3, a NOSPECS grade of at least 4 and a duration under 3 months were recorded in the ophthalmopathy patients. This sample holds PBMCs from less than 13 ml fresh peripheral blood. What was amplified from RNA transcripts were TCR beta CDR3 regions. Initially, a first-round RT-PCR of the TCR CDR3 employed the HTBI primer set. TCRdb re-called the multiplex PCR reads through MiXCR, storing one row per CDR3 protein. Here the sample spans about 500,000 distinct CDR3 sequences, 15% to 20% being singletons. From germline, CDR1 is ENHRY and CDR2 SYGVKD. The CDR3 length is 13 residues. The J segment lost 7 bases and the V segment lost 4 bases, leaving 4 bases of the junction unmatched.

The genes are TRBV10-3 and TRBJ1-5; TRBD1 matches 7 bases. This receptor was taken from a woman aged 30 to 39 with Graves' ophthalmopathy. Sample: blood. CDR3 residues: CAISGTGDQPQHF. CDR3 nucleotides: TGTGCCATCAGTGGGACAGGAGACCAGCCCCAGCATTTT.